This T cell receptor beta chain is from a study of shared clonotypes between healthy human individuals. General observations from the study: Larger estimated richness was generally seen in naive subsets than in memory subsets. Represented diversity, genetic and exposure-history alike, was limited by few donors.

Original processing methods: ImmunoSEQ gave junction-only sequences without quality scores, so filtering differed. Here immunoSEQ multiplex PCR was the method, and the copy in TCRdb shows in-frame clones only, minus some. The V and J calls and the clone size are those of that table, but D and trimming were determined from the DNA. The data show over a million clones, around 97% seen once. Study donors comprised healthy, HIV-negative adults devoid of recent acute infection or vaccination. In the case of this clone: Its antigen is still unknown.

The CDR3 is 15 amino acids. Germline-derived CDR1 and CDR2 are MNHEY and SVGAGI. Between the trimmed V and J ends, which lost 1 base and 4 bases, there was a span of 11 bases. The source material was naive CD4+ T cells sorted from blood. Subset: CD45RA+ positively selected. This clonotype was sampled from a man aged 25 to 45 in good health. The rearrangement links TRBV6-5 to TRBJ1-5, with D possibly being TRBD1 (5 bases). In DNA, the CDR3 is TGTGCCAGCAGTTACTTGGGGGGGAGAAATCAGCCCCAGCATTTT. It translates to CASSYLGGRNQPQHF.